These T cell receptor beta chains were read from a single sample in a study of metastatic and nonmetastatic thyroid tumors. Through MiXCR, TCRdb re-clonotyped the PCR reads. The profile covers tens of thousands of clones, with around 21% appearing a single time and 15% to 17% taken by the ten largest. Source material: blood. These receptors all come from a female donor with papillary thyroid cancer or a benign thyroid nodule (not recorded which). Some clones in this sample may be carry-over from other donors' samples. Each CDR3 is given with its conserved first and last residue. The D gene is left open where the match is weak. Part of the rows lack a size; the others show once, few, many or a class for expanded clones.

clone_size: many; v_call: TRBV4-1; j_call: TRBJ2-1; d_call: TRBD2; cdr3_nt: TGCGCCAGCAGCCAAGATGGCGGGAGGGCCTTCGACAATGAGCAGTTCTTC; cdr3_aa: CASSQDGGRAFDNEQFF
clone_size: .; v_call: TRBV2; j_call: TRBJ2-7; d_call: .; cdr3_nt: TGTGCCAGCAAGGGAAGACTCACTGACGAGCAGTACTTC; cdr3_aa: CASKGRLTDEQYF
clone_size: .; v_call: TRBV20-1; j_call: TRBJ2-3; d_call: TRBD1; cdr3_nt: TGCAGTGCGGCTGACAGGGGAGGATCAGATACGCAGTATTTT; cdr3_aa: CSAADRGGSDTQYF
clone_size: medium-sized; v_call: TRBV6-5; j_call: TRBJ2-1; d_call: .; cdr3_nt: TGTGCCAGCAGTTATGGTGGGAGCTCCTACAATGAGCAGTTCTTC; cdr3_aa: CASSYGGSSYNEQFF
clone_size: few; v_call: TRBV11-2; j_call: TRBJ1-3; d_call: .; cdr3_nt: TGTGCTTCGAGGAGTCCTGGAAACACCATATATTTT; cdr3_aa: CASRSPGNTIYF
clone_size: many; v_call: TRBV24-1; j_call: TRBJ2-1; d_call: .; cdr3_nt: TGTGCCACCAGTGATTTGGGCGGTAATGAGCAGTTCTTC; cdr3_aa: CATSDLGGNEQFF
clone_size: .; v_call: TRBV16; j_call: TRBJ2-1; d_call: TRBD2; cdr3_nt: TGTGCCAGCAGTCCTATAGCGGGAGGTCTCTACAATGAGCAGTTCTTC; cdr3_aa: CASSPIAGGLYNEQFF
clone_size: many; v_call: TRBV2; j_call: TRBJ2-2; d_call: .; cdr3_nt: TGTGCCAGCAGTGGACCACTGGCAAACACCGGGGAGCTGTTTTTT; cdr3_aa: CASSGPLANTGELFF
clone_size: .; v_call: TRBV30; j_call: TRBJ2-3; d_call: .; cdr3_nt: TGTGCCTGGAAAGGAGCCGCCGGGGGTGATACGCAGTATTTT; cdr3_aa: CAWKGAAGGDTQYF
clone_size: .; v_call: TRBV5-1; j_call: TRBJ1-1; d_call: TRBD1; cdr3_nt: TGCGCCAGCAGCCCGGGGACAGGCTCCGAATTCGGGGTTGAAGCTTTCTTT; cdr3_aa: CASSPGTGSEFGVEAFF
clone_size: many; v_call: TRBV24-1; j_call: TRBJ2-7; d_call: TRBD2; cdr3_nt: TGTGCCACCAGTGATTCGGGGGGTCGAGACGAGCAGTACTTC; cdr3_aa: CATSDSGGRDEQYF
clone_size: .; v_call: TRBV7-2; j_call: TRBJ2-1; d_call: .; cdr3_nt: TGTGCCAGCAGCTTAGCCAGCGGTCCGTACAATGAGCAGTTCTTC; cdr3_aa: CASSLASGPYNEQFF
clone_size: medium-sized; v_call: TRBV28; j_call: TRBJ1-1; d_call: .; cdr3_nt: TGTGCCAGCAGCTTTGGACAGTTTGAAGCTTTCTTT; cdr3_aa: CASSFGQFEAFF
clone_size: many; v_call: TRBV20-1; j_call: TRBJ2-3; d_call: .; cdr3_nt: TGCAGTGCCCAGGCAGAGAGCACAGATACGCAGTATTTT; cdr3_aa: CSAQAESTDTQYF
clone_size: .; v_call: TRBV5-1; j_call: TRBJ2-3; d_call: TRBD1; cdr3_nt: TGCGCCAGCAGCCTCGGACAGGTTAGAGCCGAGCAGTATTTT; cdr3_aa: CASSLGQVRAEQYF
clone_size: medium-sized; v_call: TRBV6-1; j_call: TRBJ2-1; d_call: .; cdr3_nt: TGTGCCTTACAGGATCGGTACACCTACAATGAGCAGTTCTTC; cdr3_aa: CALQDRYTYNEQFF
clone_size: .; v_call: TRBV19; j_call: TRBJ1-2; d_call: .; cdr3_nt: TGTGCCAGTAGTATGGGGTGGACGGATGTCTACACCTTC; cdr3_aa: CASSMGWTDVYTF
clone_size: many; v_call: TRBV28; j_call: TRBJ1-1; d_call: TRBD1; cdr3_nt: TGTGCCAGCAGTGCGCTCGGGACAGGGGGCTACCGTAACACTGAAGCTTTCTTT; cdr3_aa: CASSALGTGGYRNTEAFF
clone_size: .; v_call: TRBV3-1; j_call: TRBJ2-1; d_call: .; cdr3_nt: TGTGCCAGCAGTACGGGGCCCGTCTTTACTGAGCAGTTCTTC; cdr3_aa: CASSTGPVFTEQFF
clone_size: few; v_call: TRBV12-3/TRBV12-4; j_call: TRBJ2-1; d_call: TRBD2; cdr3_nt: TGTGCCAGCAGGGGGACTAGCGGTAGCCGGGGTGAGCAGTTCTTC; cdr3_aa: CASRGTSGSRGEQFF
clone_size: .; v_call: TRBV19; j_call: TRBJ1-1; d_call: .; cdr3_nt: TGTGCCAGTAGGGATGGACAGCTGAACACTGAAGCTTTCTTT; cdr3_aa: CASRDGQLNTEAFF
clone_size: .; v_call: TRBV11-3; j_call: TRBJ2-7; d_call: .; cdr3_nt: TGTGCCAGCAGCGTCCCTGGACTCGGCTACGAGCAGTACTTC; cdr3_aa: CASSVPGLGYEQYF